This T cell receptor beta chain was identified in a study of metastatic and nonmetastatic thyroid tumors. Study in general: The study looked at repertoires side by side in blood and in tumor or nodule tissue from malignant and benign thyroid patients.

CDR3 length: 18 residues. CDR1 and CDR2 (germline): MDHEN, SYDVKM. V was clipped by 7 bases and J by 2 bases; unmatched bases: 15. Sample share makes this clone medium-sized. Authors' data handling: Using the CDR3 differences seen across clinicopathological groups, the authors built a distant-metastasis classifier for papillary thyroid cancer, which was meant to discriminate distant-metastatic patients. TCRdb ran MiXCR on the PCR reads. For this entry, the V and J calls and clone size follow TCRdb and not the study's own pipeline. The table includes fewer than 40,000 clones, about a fifth detected once. No patient received treatment before thyroid surgery.

This sequence originates from a male donor with papillary thyroid cancer or a benign thyroid nodule (not recorded which). Some clones in this sample may be carry-over from other donors' samples. The genes are TRBV28 and TRBJ1-5; 9 positions match TRBD1. Sequencing was carried out using tumor tissue. This chain's CDR3 is CASNSGTGRLWGNQPQHF. CDR3 bases: TGTGCCAGCAACTCCGGGACAGGGCGCCTTTGGGGCAATCAGCCCCAGCATTTT.